These T cell receptor beta chains were read from a single sample in a study of radiation and T cells in renal cell carcinoma. Sequencing was performed with immunoSEQ multiplex PCR; in TCRdb, only in-frame clones are kept and a portion is missing. The sample has 70,000 to 90,000 clones; about 86% are singletons. Material: blood, obtained from a patient whose treatment included radiotherapy and nephrectomy. These receptors were obtained from a woman in her 50s with renal cell carcinoma. Each CDR3 is given with its conserved first and last residue. The order of the fields is V gene, J gene, CDR3 protein.

>TRBV6-6|TRBJ1-1
CASRPGDTSYTEAFF
>TRBV30|TRBJ2-1
CAWMGGTSYNEQFF
>TRBV4-3|TRBJ2-7
CASSQGRDAFYEQYF
>TRBV28|TRBJ1-2
CASSLSSGTYGYTF
>TRBV18|TRBJ2-7
CASSPFSSYEQYF
>TRBV6-6|TRBJ1-5
CASIRTGDSNQPQHF
>TRBV7-2|TRBJ2-4
CASSLRYAELAKNIQYF
>TRBV25-1|TRBJ1-1
CASSDVRYGTEAFF
>TRBV7-7|TRBJ2-7
CASSLGSRSSYEQYF
>TRBV5-1|TRBJ2-1
CASTRMGFSGIYNEQFF
>TRBV6-1|TRBJ1-5
CASRGGEYSNQPQHF
>TRBV5-6|TRBJ1-2
CASSPTQGAYGYTF